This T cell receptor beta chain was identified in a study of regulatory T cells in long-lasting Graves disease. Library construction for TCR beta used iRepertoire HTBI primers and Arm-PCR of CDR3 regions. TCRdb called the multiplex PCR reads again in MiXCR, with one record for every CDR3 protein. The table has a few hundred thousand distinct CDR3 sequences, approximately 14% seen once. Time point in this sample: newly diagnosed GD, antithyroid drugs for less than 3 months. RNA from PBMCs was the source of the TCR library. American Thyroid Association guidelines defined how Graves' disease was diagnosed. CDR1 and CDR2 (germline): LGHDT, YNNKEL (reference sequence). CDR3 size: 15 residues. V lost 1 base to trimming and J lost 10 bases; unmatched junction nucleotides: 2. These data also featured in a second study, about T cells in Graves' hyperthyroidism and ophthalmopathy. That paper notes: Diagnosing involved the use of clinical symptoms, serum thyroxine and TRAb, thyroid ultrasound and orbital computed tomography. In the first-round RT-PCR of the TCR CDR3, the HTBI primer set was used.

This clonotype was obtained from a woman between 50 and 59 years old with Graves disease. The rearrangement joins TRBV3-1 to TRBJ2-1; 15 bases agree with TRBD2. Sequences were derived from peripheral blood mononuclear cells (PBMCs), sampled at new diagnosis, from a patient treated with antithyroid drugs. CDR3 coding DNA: TGTGCCAGCAGCCAAGGGACTAGCGGGAGGGAGGAGCAGTTCTTC. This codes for CASSQGTSGREEQFF.